The 25 T cell receptor beta chains reported below all come from one sample, sequenced in a study of blood T cell repertoires in COVID-19. Sequencing was performed with immunoSEQ multiplex PCR; in TCRdb, only in-frame clones are kept and a portion is missing. The table includes 150,000 or so clones, roughly 85% detected once. Source material: peripheral blood. These receptor sequences come from a woman aged 50 to 60 with COVID-19, enrolled during active disease.

V gene TRBV10-3 combines with J gene TRBJ2-5; 9 bases agree with TRBD2. The CDR3 consists of 16 residues. V gave up 0 bases and J gave up 0 bases; unmatched junction bases: 2. Germline loops: CDR1 ENHRY, CDR2 SYGVKD. Here the CDR3 DNA reads TGTGCCATCAGTGAGTCTACTAGCGGGTACCAAGAGACCCAGTACTTC. Protein sequence: CAISESTSGYQETQYF.

The rearrangement uses TRBV5-5 and TRBJ2-6; TRBD1 might be the D (5 bases). Trimming left V 3 bases short and J 2 bases short, with 9 bases between. The CDR3 contains 15 residues. CDR1 and CDR2 from the germline V gene are SGHKS and YYEKEE (reference sequence). CDR3: CASSSTVTGANVLTF. The CDR3 DNA is TGTGCCAGCAGCTCGACAGTAACTGGGGCCAACGTCCTGACTTTC.

The chain has TRBV19 and TRBJ2-3, with D perhaps matching TRBD2 (6 bases). Trimming shortened V by 4 bases and J by 3 bases, and 17 bases separated the two germline ends. This CDR3 has 16 residues. Germline CDR1 LNHDA, CDR2 SQIVND (reference sequence). In nucleotides, the CDR3 is TGTGCCAGTAGTAGTGATCTAGCGAGGGTAACAGATACGCAGTATTTT. Translated: CASSSDLARVTDTQYF. The full variable domain, in which reference TRBV19 and TRBJ2-3 provide the parts outside the CDR3, is DGGITQSPKYLFRKEGQNVTLSCEQNLNHDAMYWYRQDPGQGLRLIYYSQIVNDFQKGDIAEGYSVSREKKESFPLTVTSAQKNPTAFYLCASSSDLARVTDTQYFGPGTRLTVL.

The chain combines TRBV7-8 with TRBJ1-4; 7 nucleotides align to TRBD1. The CDR3 has 14 amino acids. Germline trimming cut 7 bases from V and 0 bases from J; bases unmatched to any gene: 2. Germline V lookup: CDR1 SGHVS, CDR2 FQNEAQ. CDR3 in DNA: TGTGCCAGCACGAGGGGGCCAACTAATGAAAAACTGTTTTTT. Encoded protein: CASTRGPTNEKLFF.

The chain uses TRBV7-3 and TRBJ2-3; 8 bases line up with TRBD1. V was clipped by 5 bases and J by 2 bases; unmatched bases: 3. CDR3 length equals 14 residues. The germline CDR1 and CDR2 sequences are SGHTA and FQGTGA. The chain's CDR3 is CASSADRVTDTQYF. The CDR3 bases are TGTGCCAGCAGCGCGGACAGGGTCACAGATACGCAGTATTTT. The full variable domain, rest sourced from reference TRBV7-3 and TRBJ2-3, is GAGVSQTPSNKVTEKGKYVELRCDPISGHTALYWYRQSLGQGPEFLIYFQGTGAADDSGLPNDRFFAVRPEGSVSTLKIQRTERGDSAVYLCASSADRVTDTQYFGPGTRLTVL.

This sequence joins TRBV19 and TRBJ1-5, with D perhaps TRBD1 (5 bases). Germline assignment: CDR1 LNHDA and CDR2 SQIVND (reference sequence). V lost 9 bases and J 4 bases, leaving 16 bases between the germline ends. The CDR3 length is 14 residues. CDR3 amino acids: CASKGVEGNQPQHF. In DNA, the CDR3 is TGTGCCAGCAAAGGGGTGGAAGGGAATCAGCCCCAGCATTTT.

This clone was detected a few times. The chain carries TRBV28 and TRBJ1-5; D remains ambiguous. Per germline, CDR1 MDHEN and CDR2 SYDVKM. The CDR3 has 16 residues. Trimming removed 5 bases from V and 3 bases from J, with 17 bases in between. CDR3 DNA sequence: TGTGCCAGCAGTCGTCTTTGGACGGGAAACAATCAGCCCCAGCATTTT. Translated, it gives CASSRLWTGNNQPQHF.

J is TRBJ1-5 and V is TRBV6-6, with D unresolved. This CDR3 comprises 15 residues. Trimming stripped 2 bases from V and 4 bases from J, with 12 bases between. Germline V gives CDR1 MNHNY, CDR2 SVGAGI (reference sequence). The CDR3 DNA sequence: TGTGCCAGCAGTTACGGCGGGGTTGGGAATCAGCCCCAGCATTTT. Translated: CASSYGGVGNQPQHF.

The chain combines TRBV7-3 with TRBJ2-7; D is ambiguous. Per germline, CDR1 SGHTA and CDR2 FQGTGA. V dropped 3 bases and J dropped 5 bases, with 11 bases sitting between them. CDR3 length: 13 residues. The CDR3 DNA follows: TGTGCCAGCAGCTTTAGTCTTGGAGACGAGCAGTACTTC. Translated, it gives CASSFSLGDEQYF. The entire variable domain, with the rest obtained from reference TRBV7-3 and TRBJ2-7, is as follows: GAGVSQTPSNKVTEKGKYVELRCDPISGHTALYWYRQSLGQGPEFLIYFQGTGAADDSGLPNDRFFAVRPEGSVSTLKIQRTERGDSAVYLCASSFSLGDEQYFGPGTRLTVT.

This clone was picked up a small number of times. This chain links TRBV7-9 with TRBJ1-1; unclear D gene. The V and J ends lost 6 bases and 0 bases respectively, with 14 bases between them. The CDR3 loop spans 15 amino acids. Germline CDR1 is SEHNR and CDR2 is FQNEAQ (reference sequence). This CDR3 reads CASRPRERMNTEAFF. The CDR3, as DNA: TGTGCCAGCAGACCCCGGGAGCGTATGAACACTGAAGCTTTCTTT.

This chain joins TRBV13 and TRBJ1-2; D gene uncertain. The CDR3 loop spans 15 amino acids. Germline V gene sequence: CDR1 PRHDT, CDR2 FYEKMQ (reference sequence). V shed 0 bases and J shed 6 bases, with 14 bases lying between them. The CDR3 reads CASSLGFRGSDGYTF. DNA for the CDR3: TGTGCCAGCAGCTTAGGGTTCCGGGGATCGGATGGCTACACCTTC.

The V gene is TRBV19, the J gene TRBJ1-6; TRBD1 matches 9 bases. The J segment lost 9 bases and the V segment lost 6 bases, leaving 9 bases of the junction unmatched. The CDR3 has 15 residues. Germline values: CDR1 LNHDA, CDR2 SQIVND (reference sequence). The CDR3 loop reads CASRVQGASSSPLHF. DNA for the CDR3: TGTGCCAGTAGGGTACAGGGGGCTAGCAGTTCACCCCTCCACTTT.

The chain combines TRBV11-2 with TRBJ2-3; 9 nucleotides match TRBD2. Germline V lookup: CDR1 SGHAT, CDR2 FQNNGV. The CDR3 is 16 amino acids. The junction had 8 bases not matched to a gene; V was cut back by 5 bases and J by 2 bases. The CDR3 nucleotides read TGTGCCAGCAGCCTAGGCCTAGCGGGGTTCACAGATACGCAGTATTTT. This translates into CASSLGLAGFTDTQYF. The whole variable domain, remainder taken from reference TRBV11-2 and TRBJ2-3, is EAGVAQSPRYKIIEKRQSVAFWCNPISGHATLYWYQQILGQGPKLLIQFQNNGVVDDSQLPKDRFSAERLKGVDSTLKIQPAKLEDSAVYLCASSLGLAGFTDTQYFGPGTRLTVL.

V and J are TRBV24-1 and TRBJ2-1; TRBD1 aligns across 12 bases. Germline values: CDR1 KGHDR, CDR2 SFDVKD. The CDR3 length is 16 residues. The V gene end was trimmed by 4 bases and the J gene end by 8 bases; junction bases not matched to a gene: 8. DNA for the CDR3: TGTGCCACCAGTGACTATGGGACAGGGGGCTCAGATGAGCAGTTCTTC. Protein sequence: CATSDYGTGGSDEQFF.

Note on this clone: Other DNA sequences in the sample encode the same CDR3. This chain joins TRBV28 and TRBJ1-6; D is undetermined. The V end was cut by 2 bases, the J end by 7 bases, with 6 bases between. This CDR3 spans 13 amino acids. Germline V gives CDR1 MDHEN, CDR2 SYDVKM. This CDR3 reads CASSLLQNSPLHF. The CDR3 DNA follows: TGTGCCAGCAGTTTACTCCAGAATTCACCCCTCCACTTT.

The V gene is TRBV11-2, the J gene TRBJ2-2; D unresolved. The V gene lost 1 base and the J gene lost 1 base, with 10 bases spanning the gap. The CDR3 runs 16 residues. Per germline, CDR1 SGHAT and CDR2 FQNNGV. In DNA, the CDR3 is TGTGCCAGCAGCTTAGGGGCTATTGGGAACACCGGGGAGCTGTTTTTT. Amino acid sequence: CASSLGAIGNTGELFF.

This clone has just a few counts. The chain has TRBV5-4 and TRBJ1-4; TRBD1 agrees at 9 bases. Germline V gene data show CDR1 as SGHNT and CDR2 as YYREEE (reference sequence). The CDR3 sequence is 16 residues long. The V segment lost 2 bases and the J segment 2 bases; nucleotides outside the gene matches: 4. CDR3 sequence: CASSFGGQGTNEKLFF. The CDR3 DNA is TGTGCCAGCAGCTTTGGAGGACAGGGGACTAATGAAAAACTGTTTTTT.

The count of this clone is one. The chain carries TRBV2 and TRBJ2-3, with 13 bases fitting TRBD2. CDR3 length: 14 residues. Trimming took 8 bases from V and 5 from J; bases not matched to a gene: 4. In germline, CDR1 is SNHLY, CDR2 FYNNEI. The CDR3: CASRLAGGIDTQYF. The DNA of the CDR3 is TGTGCCAGCCGACTAGCGGGGGGTATAGATACGCAGTATTTT.

V gene TRBV7-8 combines with J gene TRBJ2-5; 13 bases are shared with TRBD2. The V gene's germline CDR1 is SGHVS and CDR2 FQNEAQ. Unmatched junction bases numbered 6, after V lost 4 bases and J lost 1 base. The CDR3 is 17 residues long. CDR3 residues: CASSSRLAGGLQETQYF. CDR3 bases: TGTGCCAGCAGCTCGCGACTAGCGGGGGGACTCCAAGAGACCCAGTACTTC. Full variable domain (rest looked up from reference TRBV7-8 and TRBJ2-5): GAGVSQSPRYKVAKRGQDVALRCDPISGHVSLFWYQQALGQGPEFLTYFQNEAQLDKSGLPSDRFFAERPEGSVSTLKIQRTQQEDSAVYLCASSSRLAGGLQETQYFGPGTRLLVL.

J is TRBJ2-3 and V is TRBV6-5; TRBD1 matches 8 bases. The CDR3 has 13 amino acids. Germline V gives CDR1 MNHEY, CDR2 SVGAGI. Unmatched junction bases numbered 6, after V lost 6 bases and J lost 7 bases. The chain's CDR3 is CASRDREPHTQYF. CDR3 coding DNA: TGTGCCAGCAGGGACAGGGAACCCCATACGCAGTATTTT.

The chain links TRBV6-5 to TRBJ2-1; 8 nucleotides agree with TRBD1. Germline CDR1 and CDR2: MNHEY and SVGAGI. The CDR3 has 11 amino acids. The ends lost 6 bases at V and 8 bases at J; junction bases unmatched: 0. CDR3 coding DNA: TGTGCCAGCAGGACAGGGGATGAGCAGTTCTTC. Protein: CASRTGDEQFF.

The chain joins TRBV6-4 to TRBJ2-2, with 11 bases lining up with TRBD2. The germline gives CDR1 MRHNA, CDR2 SNTAGT. The CDR3 runs 15 residues. With V trimmed by 6 bases and J by 5 bases, 5 bases remained unmatched. The CDR3 here is CASSSSGGSTGELFF. CDR3 DNA: TGTGCCAGCAGCTCTAGCGGGGGGTCGACCGGGGAGCTGTTTTTT.

There are a few counts of this clone. The chain uses TRBV19 and TRBJ1-4; D unresolved. The CDR3 extends over 14 amino acids. Germline assignment: CDR1 LNHDA and CDR2 SQIVND (reference sequence). The V gene lost 6 bases and the J gene lost 11 bases, with 19 bases spanning the gap. CDR3 bases: TGTGCCAGTAGCCGCGAGGTTAGAGACGGCAAACTGTTTTTT. It translates to CASSREVRDGKLFF.

The gene calls are TRBV28 and TRBJ1-5; weak D call: TRBD1 (5 bases). There are 12 residues in the CDR3. V lost 10 bases and J 4 bases, leaving 11 bases between the germline ends. Germline CDR1 and CDR2: MDHEN and SYDVKM. CDR3 DNA: TGTGCCACCGCCGGGGGGAATCAGCCCCAGCATTTT. Translated, it gives CATAGGNQPQHF.

This chain uses TRBV6-5 with TRBJ2-7; TRBD2 is a possible D gene (6 bases). There are 13 residues in the CDR3. V was trimmed by 7 bases and J by 0 bases, leaving 10 bases between them. Germline CDR1 reads MNHEY; CDR2 reads SVGAGI. Here the CDR3 reads CASTRGSSYEQYF. DNA of the CDR3: TGTGCCAGCACCCGGGGGAGCTCCTACGAGCAGTACTTC.